This note documents a single T cell receptor (beta chain) sequence. These data belong to a study of shared clonotypes between healthy human individuals. The CDR3 consists of 15 residues. The V gene's germline CDR1 is SGHRS and CDR2 YFSETQ. J was trimmed by 4 bases and V by 7 bases; bases with no gene match: 7. The protocol was immunoSEQ multiplex PCR, while the TCRdb copy is restricted to in-frame clones and leaves out a portion. The sample consists of about 690,000 clones, roughly 88% of them appearing once. Sample: memory CD8+ T cells from PBMCs. Subset meaning: CD45RO+ cells pooled with CCR7-negative TemRA cells. The chain has TRBV5-1 and TRBJ2-3, with 12 bases identical to TRBD2. This TCR derives from a man aged 18 to 29 in good health. Some clones in this sample may be carry-over from other donors' samples. CDR3 nucleotides: TGCGCCAGCGGACGACTAGCGGGAGACCCAGATACGCAGTATTTT. As protein: CASGRLAGDPDTQYF.